These 28 T cell receptor beta chains were sequenced from one sample in a study of regulatory T cells in long-lasting Graves disease. For TCR beta, libraries came from iRepertoire HTBI primers and Arm-PCR of CDR3 regions. TCRdb analysed the multiplex PCR reads with MiXCR anew, one entry per CDR3 protein. The repertoire holds 700,000 or so distinct CDR3 sequences, with about 32% as singletons. Sample time point: persistent/refractory GD, antithyroid drugs over 5 years with positive TRAb. Isolated PBMC RNA provided the starting material for the TCR library. Sequencing used peripheral blood mononuclear cells (PBMCs), obtained when the disease was refractory, from a patient treated with antithyroid drugs. The receptors were gathered from a female donor with Graves disease.

The chain uses TRBV20-1 and TRBJ1-1; TRBD1 is a possible D gene (5 bases). Germline CDR1 and CDR2: DFQATT and SNEGSKA (reference sequence). V lost 1 base to trimming and J lost 14 bases, with 17 bases between them. The length of the CDR3 is 12 residues. The CDR3 loop is CSARVLSTGLFF. For the CDR3, the DNA is TGCAGTGCTAGAGTCCTCAGCACGGGGCTCTTCTTT.

This clonotype was observed a few times. The gene calls are TRBV19 and TRBJ2-7; 12 positions agree with TRBD2. Germline V gene lookup returns CDR1 LNHDA and CDR2 SQIVND (reference sequence). Germline trimming cut 10 bases from V and 6 bases from J; bases unmatched to any gene: 16. The CDR3 runs to 16 residues. The CDR3 coding sequence is TGTGCCAAAACGGGGGTACTAGCGGGAGGCTTCTGCGAGCAGTACTTC. Its translation is CAKTGVLAGGFCEQYF.

The V gene is TRBV5-5, the J gene TRBJ2-7; TRBD2 agrees at 16 bases. There are 16 residues in the CDR3. J was trimmed by 7 bases and V by 4 bases; bases with no gene match: 8. Germline V lookup: CDR1 SGHKS, CDR2 YYEKEE (reference sequence). The CDR3 region is CASSPGLAGGPQEQYF. Here the CDR3 DNA reads TGTGCCAGCAGCCCGGGACTAGCGGGAGGGCCTCAAGAGCAGTACTTC.

V and J are TRBV11-2 and TRBJ1-1; D gene ambiguous. The CDR3 totals 15 residues. Germline CDR1 reads SGHAT; CDR2 reads FQNNGV. The V end was cut by 2 bases, the J end by 7 bases, with 17 bases between. The CDR3: CASSLTGGVGIEAFF. CDR3 nucleotides: TGTGCCAGCAGCTTAACGGGTGGGGTAGGGATTGAAGCTTTCTTT.

Many counts were recorded for this clonotype. The chain carries TRBV2 and TRBJ1-1; D gene uncertain. Trimming pared 6 bases from V and 3 bases from J, leaving 5 bases between. The CDR3 runs 11 residues. Germline V gives CDR1 SNHLY, CDR2 FYNNEI. As DNA, the CDR3 is TGTGCCAGCAGGGCTTACACTGAAGCTTTCTTT. Its translation: CASRAYTEAFF. Full variable domain (outside the CDR3, taken from reference TRBV2 and TRBJ1-1): EPEVTQTPSHQVTQMGQEVILRCVPISNHLYFYWYRQILGQKVEFLVSFYNNEISEKSEIFDDQFSVERPDGSNFTLKIRSTKLEDSAMYFCASRAYTEAFFGQGTRLTVV.

This clonotype was detected only a few times. One end of the junction does not line up with germline, which may come from a read error. The genes are TRBV6-4 and TRBJ1-4; TRBD1 matches at 9 bases. The CDR3 spans 16 residues. The germline gives CDR1 MRHNA, CDR2 SNTAGT. CDR3 loop: CASSYSPGQGNEKLFF. The CDR3 DNA reads as TGTGCCAGCAGTTACTCCCCGGGACAGGGTAATGAAAAACTGTTTTTT.

This clonotype was observed at least ten times. The V gene is TRBV11-2, the J gene TRBJ2-5, with D perhaps matching TRBD2 (5 bases). The germline V gene encodes CDR1 SGHAT and CDR2 FQNNGV. There are 13 residues in the CDR3. V was shortened by 2 bases and J by 5 bases, with 9 bases between the two germline ends. CDR3 sequence (DNA): TGTGCCAGCAGCTTAACTAGTGGGGAGACCCAGTACTTC. The encoded protein is CASSLTSGETQYF.

V usage is TRBV30 and J usage is TRBJ1-1; D remains ambiguous. Trimming shortened V by 3 bases and J by 1 base, and 12 bases separated the two germline ends. Looked up from germline, CDR1 is GTSNPN and CDR2 is SVGIG (reference sequence). The CDR3 extends over 14 amino acids. The CDR3 loop reads CAWSFDPANTEAFF. CDR3 DNA: TGTGCCTGGAGCTTTGACCCAGCGAACACTGAAGCTTTCTTT.

The sample holds many counts of this clonotype. The gene calls are TRBV12-3 or TRBV12-4 and TRBJ1-1; D call uncertain. The CDR3 has 12 residues. V lost 1 base and J lost 4, with 4 bases in between. Here the CDR3 reads CASSLERTEAFF. The CDR3 nucleotides read TGTGCCAGCAGTTTAGAGCGCACTGAAGCTTTCTTT.

This clonotype was recorded many times. This chain connects TRBV12-5 to TRBJ2-5; a possible D gene is TRBD1 (6 bases). The CDR3 loop spans 13 amino acids. Trimming left V 0 bases short and J 4 bases short, with 6 bases between. Germline CDR1 reads LGHNT; CDR2 reads FRNRAP. CDR3 residues: CASGLVGGETQYF. The CDR3 nucleotides are TGTGCTAGTGGTTTGGTAGGGGGAGAGACCCAGTACTTC. Supplemented by reference TRBV12-5 and TRBJ2-5, the full variable domain reads DARVTQTPRHKVTEMGQEVTMRCQPILGHNTVFWYRQTMMQGLELLAYFRNRAPLDDSGMPKDRFSAEMPDATLATLKIQPSEPRDSAVYFCASGLVGGETQYFGPGTRLLVL.

This clonotype showed up many times. The chain employs TRBV6-2 or TRBV6-3 and TRBJ2-5; 12 positions agree with TRBD1. Germline trimming cut 6 bases from V and 4 bases from J; bases unmatched to any gene: 6. The CDR3 has 15 residues. Germline-derived CDR1 and CDR2 are MNHEY and SVGEGT. The CDR3 region has the DNA TGTGCCAGCAGAGAATCGGGACAGGGGGCAGAGACCCAGTACTTC. Translation gives CASRESGQGAETQYF.

The chain carries TRBV9 and TRBJ1-2; D call uncertain. Germline V CDR1 and CDR2: SGDLS, YYNGEE. V was shortened by 0 bases and J by 8 bases, with 14 bases between the two germline ends. The CDR3 sequence is 14 residues long. This CDR3 reads CASSVASQREGYTF. Written as DNA, the CDR3 is TGTGCCAGCAGCGTAGCTTCCCAACGGGAAGGCTACACCTTC.

The chain uses TRBV19 and TRBJ1-2; D not resolved. The germline V gene has CDR1 LNHDA and CDR2 SQIVND (reference sequence). V was clipped by 3 bases and J by 4 bases, with 9 bases between them. The CDR3 covers 13 residues. The CDR3 here is CASSIGRRYGYTF. The DNA for the CDR3 is TGTGCCAGTAGTATCGGCCGACGCTATGGCTACACCTTC.

This sequence joins TRBV27 and TRBJ2-2, with 10 bases matching TRBD2. The CDR3 length is 16 residues. Losses at the gene ends were 0 bases for V and 7 bases for J; bases not matched to a gene: 5. Per germline, CDR1 MNHEY and CDR2 SMNVEV (reference sequence). In nucleotides, the CDR3 is TGTGCCAGCAGTTTATCTCCTAGCGGGAGTAACGGGGAGCTGTTTTTT. Its protein product is CASSLSPSGSNGELFF.

This clonotype was picked up a small number of times. The chain links TRBV6-2 or TRBV6-3 to TRBJ1-1; no clear D. The CDR3 covers 15 residues. CDR1 MNHEY and CDR2 SVGEGT come from the germline V gene. V lost 7 bases, J lost 2 bases, and 17 bases lay in between. CDR3 in DNA: TGTGCCAGCACCCATACCCCTACTTCTAACACTGAAGCTTTCTTT. It yields the protein CASTHTPTSNTEAFF.

The CDR3 loop is CASSLGYRTSGRIDSYEQYF. CDR3 in DNA: TGTGCCAGCAGCTTAGGGTATAGGACTAGCGGGAGAATCGACTCCTACGAGCAGTACTTC. The chain carries TRBV7-9 and TRBJ2-7, with 13 bases fitting TRBD2. The CDR3 is made up of 20 amino acids. V shed 1 base and J 0 bases; nucleotides not matched to a gene: 12. From germline, CDR1 is SEHNR and CDR2 FQNEAQ (reference sequence).

The chain combines TRBV13 with TRBJ1-2; D ambiguous. V lost 1 base, J lost 4 bases, and 13 bases lay in between. This CDR3 is 15 amino acids long. CDR1 is PRHDT and CDR2 is FYEKMQ in the germline V gene (reference sequence). Here the CDR3 reads CASSLEGEGPYGYTF. The CDR3 region has the DNA TGTGCCAGCAGCTTAGAAGGTGAGGGTCCCTATGGCTACACCTTC.

There are many counts of this clonotype. The chain uses TRBV2 and TRBJ2-7, with 10 bases fitting TRBD2. Germline CDR1 SNHLY, CDR2 FYNNEI. This CDR3 comprises 15 residues. J gave up 0 bases and V 6 bases, and 5 bases lay outside the gene matches. The CDR3 protein is CASRLPSGSSYEQYF. The CDR3 DNA reads TGTGCCAGCAGGCTTCCTAGCGGGAGCTCCTACGAGCAGTACTTC.

The gene calls are TRBV28 and TRBJ2-2; TRBD1 matches 10 bases. The junction had 1 base not matched to a gene; V was cut back by 2 bases and J by 1 base. The CDR3 runs 16 residues. Per the germline V gene, CDR1 is MDHEN and CDR2 is SYDVKM. The CDR3 DNA reads TGTGCCAGCAGTTTAAGGGACAGGGGGAACACCGGGGAGCTGTTTTTT. It translates to CASSLRDRGNTGELFF. The complete variable domain, with remaining parts taken from reference TRBV28 and TRBJ2-2, reads DVKVTQSSRYLVKRTGEKVFLECVQDMDHENMFWYRQDPGLGLRLIYFSYDVKMKEKGDIPEGYSVSREKKERFSLILESASTNQTSMYLCASSLRDRGNTGELFFGEGSRLTVL.

The rearrangement links TRBV10-3 to TRBJ2-5; no firm D call. CDR1 ENHRY and CDR2 SYGVKD come from the germline V gene. The V gene lost 3 bases and the J gene lost 1 base, with 9 bases spanning the gap. The CDR3 totals 14 residues. CDR3 DNA: TGTGCCATCAGTGATGACGGTTCCCAAGAGACCCAGTACTTC. Its protein is CAISDDGSQETQYF.

This sequence joins TRBV7-3 and TRBJ1-2, with 7 positions matching TRBD1. Germline V CDR1 and CDR2: SGHTA, FQGTGA. The CDR3 spans 15 residues. V lost 5 bases and J lost 5; bases outside the gene matches: 11. CDR3 nucleotides: TGTGCCAGCAGCGCAACCACAGGGGCCGGATATGGCTACACCTTC. Encoded protein: CASSATTGAGYGYTF.

This clonotype was recorded many times. The junction departs from germline at one end; a sequencing error may be responsible. This sequence joins TRBV28 and TRBJ1-2; unclear D gene. The length of the CDR3 is 14 residues. The germline gives CDR1 MDHEN, CDR2 SYDVKM. The CDR3 spells CASSLWEPRYGYTF. In nucleotides, the CDR3 is TGTGCCAGTAGTTTATGGGAGCCCCGCTATGGCTACACCTTC.

The genes are TRBV3-1 and TRBJ2-1, with 7 bases identical to TRBD1. V lost 6 bases and J lost 3; bases outside the gene matches: 8. Per germline, CDR1 LGHDT and CDR2 YNNKEL (reference sequence). This CDR3 has 15 amino acids. The CDR3 DNA reads as TGTGCCAGCAGACCCGGACAGGAGGTCTACAATGAGCAGTTCTTC. Amino acids: CASRPGQEVYNEQFF.

The V call is TRBV11-2, the J call TRBJ1-1; no clear D gene. The CDR3 runs 15 residues. Per the germline V gene, CDR1 is SGHAT and CDR2 is FQNNGV. Trimming pared 4 bases from V and 2 bases from J, leaving 14 bases between. The CDR3 DNA is TGTGCCAGCAGCTCGAAGGTTAACAGCAACACTGAAGCTTTCTTT. This translates into CASSSKVNSNTEAFF.

The CDR3 here is CASSINQRESHEQYF. In nucleotides, the CDR3 is TGTGCCAGCAGTATTAACCAACGGGAGTCCCACGAGCAGTACTTC. The chain combines TRBV6-1 with TRBJ2-7; perhaps TRBD2 as D (6 bases). The V and J ends lost 5 bases and 5 bases respectively, with 19 bases between them. Germline assignment: CDR1 MNHNS and CDR2 SASEGT. This CDR3 has 15 amino acids.

At least ten counts were recorded for this clonotype. V gene TRBV2 combines with J gene TRBJ2-7; 16 bases map to TRBD2. This CDR3 comprises 17 residues. Germline V gives CDR1 SNHLY, CDR2 FYNNEI. Trimming at V came to 6 bases and at J to 1 base, leaving 6 bases not matched to a gene. The CDR3 DNA reads as TGTGCCAGCAGGCCGGGACTAGCGGGAGGGGCATCCTACGAGCAGTACTTC. Its protein product is CASRPGLAGGASYEQYF.

The gene calls are TRBV7-3 and TRBJ2-2; 8 bases map to TRBD2. The CDR3 length is 15 residues. CDR1 is SGHTA and CDR2 is FQGTGA in the germline V gene. The V and J ends lost 5 bases and 5 bases, in that order; junction bases with no gene match: 7. The CDR3 nucleotides read TGTGCCAGCAGCCATTCGGGAGGGCCAACCGGGGAGCTGTTTTTT. Residues: CASSHSGGPTGELFF.

The sample holds one count of this clonotype. This chain uses TRBV18 with TRBJ2-1, with 7 bases identical to TRBD2. Germline values: CDR1 KGHSH, CDR2 LQKENI. CDR3 length: 15 residues. V shed 1 base, J shed 6 bases, and the junction held 6 bases outside the gene matches. CDR3 sequence (DNA): TGTGCCAGCTCACCACTAGCGGGTCAAGGCAATGAGCAGTTCTTC. It encodes CASSPLAGQGNEQFF.